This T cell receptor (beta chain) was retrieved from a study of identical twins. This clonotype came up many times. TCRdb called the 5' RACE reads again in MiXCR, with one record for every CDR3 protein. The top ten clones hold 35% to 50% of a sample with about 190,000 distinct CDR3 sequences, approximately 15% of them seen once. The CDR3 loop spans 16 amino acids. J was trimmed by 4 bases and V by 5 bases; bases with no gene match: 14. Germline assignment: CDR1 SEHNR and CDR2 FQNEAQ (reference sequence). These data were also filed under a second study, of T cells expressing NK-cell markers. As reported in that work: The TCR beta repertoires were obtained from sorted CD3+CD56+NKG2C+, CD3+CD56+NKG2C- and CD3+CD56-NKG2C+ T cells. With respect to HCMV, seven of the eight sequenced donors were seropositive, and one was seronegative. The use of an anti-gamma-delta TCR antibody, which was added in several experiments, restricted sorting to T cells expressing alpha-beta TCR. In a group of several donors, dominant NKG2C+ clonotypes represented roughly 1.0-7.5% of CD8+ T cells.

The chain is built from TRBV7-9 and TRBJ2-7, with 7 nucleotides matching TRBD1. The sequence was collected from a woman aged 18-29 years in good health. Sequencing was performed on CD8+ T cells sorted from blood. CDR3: CASSPRAKGAEYEQYF. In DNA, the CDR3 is TGTGCCAGCAGCCCCCGAGCGAAGGGGGCGGAGTACGAGCAGTACTTC.